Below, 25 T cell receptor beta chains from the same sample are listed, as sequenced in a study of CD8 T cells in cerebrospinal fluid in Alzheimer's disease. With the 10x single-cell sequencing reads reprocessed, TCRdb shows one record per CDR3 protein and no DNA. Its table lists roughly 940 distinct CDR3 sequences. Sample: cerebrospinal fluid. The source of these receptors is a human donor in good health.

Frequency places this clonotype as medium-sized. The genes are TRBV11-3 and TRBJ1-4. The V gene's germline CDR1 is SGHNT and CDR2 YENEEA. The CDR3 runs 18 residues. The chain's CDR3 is CASSPLLPDGVPNEKLFF.

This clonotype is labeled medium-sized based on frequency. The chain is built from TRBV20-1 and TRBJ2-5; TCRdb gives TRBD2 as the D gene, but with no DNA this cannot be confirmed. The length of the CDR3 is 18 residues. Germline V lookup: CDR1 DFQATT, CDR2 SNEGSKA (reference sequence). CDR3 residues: CSAIQGGSGSRVIETQYF.

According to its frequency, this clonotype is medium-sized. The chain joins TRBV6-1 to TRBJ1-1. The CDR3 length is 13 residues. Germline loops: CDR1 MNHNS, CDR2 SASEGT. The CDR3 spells CASSDRRNTEAFF.

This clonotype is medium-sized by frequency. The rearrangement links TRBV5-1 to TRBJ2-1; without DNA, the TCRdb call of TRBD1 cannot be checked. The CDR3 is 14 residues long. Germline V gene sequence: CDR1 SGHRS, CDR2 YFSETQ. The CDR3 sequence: CASSSLEGDNEQFF.

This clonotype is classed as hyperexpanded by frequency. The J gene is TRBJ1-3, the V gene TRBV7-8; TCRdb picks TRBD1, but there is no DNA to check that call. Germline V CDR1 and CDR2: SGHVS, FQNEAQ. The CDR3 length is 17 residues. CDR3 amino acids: CASSTSGQFSSGNTIYF.

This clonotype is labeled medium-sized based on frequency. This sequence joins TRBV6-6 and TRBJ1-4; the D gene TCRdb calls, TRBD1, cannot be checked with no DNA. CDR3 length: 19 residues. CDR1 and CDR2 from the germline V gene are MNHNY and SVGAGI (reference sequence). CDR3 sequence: CASRSEGQGKSRANEKLFF.

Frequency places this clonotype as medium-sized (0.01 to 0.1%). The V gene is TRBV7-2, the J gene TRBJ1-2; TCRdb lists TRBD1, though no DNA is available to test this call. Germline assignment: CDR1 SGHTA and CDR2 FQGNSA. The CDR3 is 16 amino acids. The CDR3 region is CASSKDREGFNYGYTF.

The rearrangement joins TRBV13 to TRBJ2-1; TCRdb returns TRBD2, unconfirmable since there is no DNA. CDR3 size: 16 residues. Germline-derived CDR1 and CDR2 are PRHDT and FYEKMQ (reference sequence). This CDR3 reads CASSLPHLAGVNEQFF. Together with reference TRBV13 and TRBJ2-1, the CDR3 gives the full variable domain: AAGVIQSPRHLIKEKRETATLKCYPIPRHDTVYWYQQGPGQDPQFLISFYEKMQSDKGSIPDRFSAQQFSDYHSELNMSSLELGDSALYFCASSLPHLAGVNEQFFGPGTRLTVL.

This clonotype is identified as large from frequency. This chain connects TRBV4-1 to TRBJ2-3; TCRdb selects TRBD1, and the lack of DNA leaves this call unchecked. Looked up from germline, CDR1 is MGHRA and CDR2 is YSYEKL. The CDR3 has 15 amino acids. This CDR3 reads CASSQGVSDRGTQYF.

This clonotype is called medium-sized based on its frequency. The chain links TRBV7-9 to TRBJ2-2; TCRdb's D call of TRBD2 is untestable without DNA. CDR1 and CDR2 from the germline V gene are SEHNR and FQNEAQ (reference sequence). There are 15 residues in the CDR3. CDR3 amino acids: CASSHPGLATGELFF.

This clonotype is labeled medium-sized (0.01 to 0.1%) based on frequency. The CDR3 region is CSVRTGGINTQYF. The chain combines TRBV29-1 with TRBJ2-3; TCRdb's D call, TRBD1, is unchecked because there is no DNA. Per germline, CDR1 SQVTM and CDR2 ANQGSEA. The length of the CDR3 is 13 residues.

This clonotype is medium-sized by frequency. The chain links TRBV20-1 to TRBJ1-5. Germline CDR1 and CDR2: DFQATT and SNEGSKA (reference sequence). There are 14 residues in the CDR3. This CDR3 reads CSASVEGGDQPQHF.

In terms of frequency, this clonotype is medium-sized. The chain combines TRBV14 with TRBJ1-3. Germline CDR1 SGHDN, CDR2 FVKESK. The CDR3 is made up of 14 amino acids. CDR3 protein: CASSQDISGNTIYF.

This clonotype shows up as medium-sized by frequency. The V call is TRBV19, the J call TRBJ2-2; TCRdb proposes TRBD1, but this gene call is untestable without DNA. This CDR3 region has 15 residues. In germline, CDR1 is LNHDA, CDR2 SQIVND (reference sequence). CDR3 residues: CASTGERGPPGELFF.

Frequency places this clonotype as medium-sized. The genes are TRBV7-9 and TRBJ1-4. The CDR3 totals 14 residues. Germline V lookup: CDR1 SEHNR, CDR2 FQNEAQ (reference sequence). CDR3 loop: CASKQSSTNEKLFF.

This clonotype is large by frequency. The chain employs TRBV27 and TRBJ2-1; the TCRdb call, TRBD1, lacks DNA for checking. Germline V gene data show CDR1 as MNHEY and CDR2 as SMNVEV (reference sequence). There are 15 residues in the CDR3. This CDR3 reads CASTARTGGHNEQFF.

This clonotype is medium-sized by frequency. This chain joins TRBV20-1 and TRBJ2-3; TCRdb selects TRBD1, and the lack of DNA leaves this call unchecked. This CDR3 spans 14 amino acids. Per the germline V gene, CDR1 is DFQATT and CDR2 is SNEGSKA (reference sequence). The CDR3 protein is CSARAWRDLDTQYF.

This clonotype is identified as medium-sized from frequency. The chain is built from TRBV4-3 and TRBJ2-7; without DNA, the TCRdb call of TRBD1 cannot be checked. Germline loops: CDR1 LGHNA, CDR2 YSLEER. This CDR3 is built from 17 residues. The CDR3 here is CASSQAWTGGASYEQYF.

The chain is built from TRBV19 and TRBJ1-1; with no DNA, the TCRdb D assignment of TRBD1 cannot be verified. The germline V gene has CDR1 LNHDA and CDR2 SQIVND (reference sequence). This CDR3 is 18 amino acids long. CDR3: CASKPTGRGIIGNTEAFF.

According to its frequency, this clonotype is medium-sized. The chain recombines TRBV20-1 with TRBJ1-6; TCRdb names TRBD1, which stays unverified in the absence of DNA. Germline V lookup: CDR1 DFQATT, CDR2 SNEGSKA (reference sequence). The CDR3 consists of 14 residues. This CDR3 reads CSATAGTENSPLHF.

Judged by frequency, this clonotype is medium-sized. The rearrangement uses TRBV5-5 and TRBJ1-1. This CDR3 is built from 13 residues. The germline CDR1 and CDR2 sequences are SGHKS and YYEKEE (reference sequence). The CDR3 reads CASSRWGNTEAFF.

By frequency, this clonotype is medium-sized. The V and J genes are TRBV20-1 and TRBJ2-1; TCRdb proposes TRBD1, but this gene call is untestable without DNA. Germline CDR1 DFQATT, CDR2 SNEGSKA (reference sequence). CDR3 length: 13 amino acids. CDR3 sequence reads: CSAPRAGGNEQFF.

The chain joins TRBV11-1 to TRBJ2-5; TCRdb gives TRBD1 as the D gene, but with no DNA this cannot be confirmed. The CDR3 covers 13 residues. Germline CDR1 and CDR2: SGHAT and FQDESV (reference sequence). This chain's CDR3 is CASSHPGGETQYF. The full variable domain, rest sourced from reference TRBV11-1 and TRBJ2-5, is EAEVAQSPRYKITEKSQAVAFWCDPISGHATLYWYRQILGQGPELLVQFQDESVVDDSQLPKDRFSAERLKGVDSTLKIQPAELGDSAMYLCASSHPGGETQYFGPGTRLLVL.

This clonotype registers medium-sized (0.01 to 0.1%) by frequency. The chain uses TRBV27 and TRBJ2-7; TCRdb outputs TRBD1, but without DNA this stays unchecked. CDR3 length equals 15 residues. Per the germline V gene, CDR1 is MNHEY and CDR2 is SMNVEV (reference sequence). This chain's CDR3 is CASRTVRDRGYEQYF.

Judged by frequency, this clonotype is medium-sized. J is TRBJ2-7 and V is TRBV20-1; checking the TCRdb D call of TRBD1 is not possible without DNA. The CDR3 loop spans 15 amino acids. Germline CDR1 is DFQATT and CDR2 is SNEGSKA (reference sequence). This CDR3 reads CSATDIGTGTYEQYF.